The rows below give T cell receptor beta chains drawn from one sample of a study of CD8 T cells in Susac syndrome. Using its own MiXCR run on the immunoSEQ multiplex PCR reads, TCRdb lists one record per CDR3 protein. The profile shows under 200,000 distinct CDR3 sequences, just over 90% of them singletons. Sequencing was done on a sample of CD4+ T cells from PBMCs. The receptors stem from a human donor in good health. CDR3s include the opening cysteine and the closing phenylalanine or tryptophan. The D gene is left open where the match is weak. Clone sizes are given selectively: once, few, many, or a class where the clone is expanded.

d_gene	v_gene	j_gene	abundance	CDR3nt	CDR3aa
NA	TRBV28	TRBJ2-7	few	TGTGCCAGCAGCGGCAACTACGAGCAGTACTTC	CASSGNYEQYF
NA	TRBV4-3	TRBJ1-1	NA	TGCGCCAGCAGCCAAAGACCTGAGACTGAAGCTTTCTTT	CASSQRPETEAFF
NA	TRBV9	TRBJ2-3	NA	TGTGCCAGCAGCGTTGTTCCGGGCCCAGATACGCAGTATTTT	CASSVVPGPDTQYF
TRBD1	TRBV3-1	TRBJ2-5	NA	TGTGCCAGCAGCCACATGACAGGGAAGAGGGAGACCCAGTACTTC	CASSHMTGKRETQYF
TRBD2	TRBV20-1	TRBJ2-1	NA	TGCAGTGCTAGAGATCGGGGCGGGAGGGAAAGCTCCTACAATGAGCAGTTCTTC	CSARDRGGRESSYNEQFF
NA	TRBV6-2/TRBV6-3	TRBJ1-4	NA	TGTGCCAGCAGTTCTGCGACAGGCGGTAATGAAAAACTGTTTTTT	CASSSATGGNEKLFF
NA	TRBV27	TRBJ2-2	NA	TGTGCCAGCAGTTCCATGGGGGGCCACACCGGGGAGCTGTTTTTT	CASSSMGGHTGELFF
NA	TRBV7-9	TRBJ1-1	NA	TGTGCCAGCAGCCTAACTCGGGAGACTGAAGCTTTCTTT	CASSLTRETEAFF
TRBD1	TRBV4-1	TRBJ2-4	NA	TGCGCCAGCAGCCAGGGACAGGGCAAAAACATTCAGTACTTC	CASSQGQGKNIQYF
TRBD1	TRBV4-1	TRBJ1-2	NA	TGCGCCAGCAGCCCCGATCTCCGACAGGGCTATGGCTACACCTTC	CASSPDLRQGYGYTF
NA	TRBV28	TRBJ2-6	NA	TGTGCCAGCAGATCTCGGGGAAGGCTCCTTGGGGCCAACGTCCTGACTTTC	CASRSRGRLLGANVLTF
NA	TRBV6-1	TRBJ2-2	NA	TGTGCCAGCAGTGCCAGCTACACCGGGGAGCTGTTTTTT	CASSASYTGELFF
TRBD2	TRBV11-2	TRBJ2-3	NA	TGTGCCAGCAGCTTCCGAGCGGGAGGGAATACTAGCACAGATACGCAGTATTTT	CASSFRAGGNTSTDTQYF
NA	TRBV5-1	TRBJ2-7	NA	TGCGCCAGCAGCTTGGGGGCCTCCCTGAACTACGAGCAGTACTTC	CASSLGASLNYEQYF
NA	TRBV6-6	TRBJ1-1	NA	TGTGCCAGCAGTTACTCTGACAAAAGTGAAGCTTTCTTT	CASSYSDKSEAFF
NA	TRBV3-1	TRBJ1-5	NA	TGTGCCAGCAGCCAAGCCGCTAGCAATCAGCCCCAGCATTTT	CASSQAASNQPQHF
NA	TRBV20-1	TRBJ2-7	NA	TGCAGTGCTAGAGTAGTCAAAAGCTCCTACGAGCAGTACTTC	CSARVVKSSYEQYF
TRBD2	TRBV24-1	TRBJ2-2	NA	TGTGCCACCCCCGGACTAGCGGGGGGATCTAACACCGGGGAGCTGTTTTTT	CATPGLAGGSNTGELFF
NA	TRBV6-1	TRBJ1-5	NA	TGTGCCACGGGGGATTATAGCAATCAGCCCCAGCATTTT	CATGDYSNQPQHF
TRBD2	TRBV3-1	TRBJ2-1	NA	TGTGCCAGCAGCCAGGGACTAGCTGGGGAGCAGTTC	CASSQGLAGEQF
NA	TRBV4-3	TRBJ2-3	NA	TGCGCCAGCAGCCAAGAAGGGGTCTGGGCAGATACGCAGTATTTT	CASSQEGVWADTQYF
NA	TRBV25-1	TRBJ1-2	NA	TGTGCCAGCTCCGTACAGGGTTTAAACGGCTACACCTTC	CASSVQGLNGYTF
NA	TRBV7-9	TRBJ1-5	NA	TGTGCCAGCAGCTTGAGCAACAGCAATCAGCCCCAGCATTTT	CASSLSNSNQPQHF
NA	TRBV10-3	TRBJ1-1	NA	TGTGCCGCCCTGGAACTGCCATACCGGGCTTTCTTT	CAALELPYRAFF
NA	TRBV30	TRBJ1-5	NA	TGTGCCTGGAGTTCTAGCAATCAGCCCCAGCATTTT	CAWSSSNQPQHF
NA	TRBV12-3/TRBV12-4	TRBJ1-5	NA	TGTGCCAGCAGGTTGGGGATTCAGCCCCAGCATTTT	CASRLGIQPQHF
NA	TRBV11-2	TRBJ2-4	NA	TGTGCCAGCAGCTCTGCGGTTAATAACATTCAGTACTTC	CASSSAVNNIQYF
TRBD2	TRBV4-1	TRBJ2-3	NA	TGCGCCAGCAGCCAACCACCCGGGACTAGCGGGGGCCAAAGGGATACGCAGTATTTT	CASSQPPGTSGGQRDTQYF
TRBD1	TRBV5-1	TRBJ2-7	NA	TGCGCCAGCAGCTTGGGATCGCAGGGGGCCTACGAGCAGTACTTC	CASSLGSQGAYEQYF
NA	TRBV14	TRBJ2-7	once	TGTGCCAGCAGCCGGTACTACGAGCAGTACTTC	CASSRYYEQYF
TRBD2	TRBV19	TRBJ2-5	NA	TGTGCCAGTAGTATCACTAGCGGGGGGGCGAGGGAGACCCAGTACTTC	CASSITSGGARETQYF
TRBD2	TRBV29-1	TRBJ2-7	NA	TGCAGCGCTGGGGGGGGACTCTACGAGCAGTACTTC	CSAGGGLYEQYF
TRBD1	TRBV28	TRBJ1-6	NA	TGTGCCAGCAGCGCTCCCGGGACAGGGGGATCACCCCTCCACTTT	CASSAPGTGGSPLHF
NA	TRBV4-1	TRBJ2-1	NA	TGCGCCAGCAGCCGTCAAGTAGGCGATGAGCAGTTCTTC	CASSRQVGDEQFF
TRBD1	TRBV3-1	TRBJ2-1	once	TGTGCCAGCAGCCAACAGGGGGCGGGTGAGCAGTTCTTC	CASSQQGAGEQFF